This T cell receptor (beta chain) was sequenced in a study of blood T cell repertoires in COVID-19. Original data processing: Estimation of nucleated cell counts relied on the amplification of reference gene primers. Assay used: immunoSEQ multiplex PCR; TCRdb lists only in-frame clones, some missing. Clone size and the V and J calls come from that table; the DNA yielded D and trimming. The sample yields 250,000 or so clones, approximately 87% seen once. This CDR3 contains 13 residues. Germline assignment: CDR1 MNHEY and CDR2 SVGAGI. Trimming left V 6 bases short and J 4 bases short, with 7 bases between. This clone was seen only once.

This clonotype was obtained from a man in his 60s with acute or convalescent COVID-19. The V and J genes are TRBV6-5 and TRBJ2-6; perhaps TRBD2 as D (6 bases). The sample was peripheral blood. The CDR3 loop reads CASSRGGANVLTF. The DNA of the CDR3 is TGTGCCAGCAGCCGGGGGGGGGCCAACGTCCTGACTTTC.